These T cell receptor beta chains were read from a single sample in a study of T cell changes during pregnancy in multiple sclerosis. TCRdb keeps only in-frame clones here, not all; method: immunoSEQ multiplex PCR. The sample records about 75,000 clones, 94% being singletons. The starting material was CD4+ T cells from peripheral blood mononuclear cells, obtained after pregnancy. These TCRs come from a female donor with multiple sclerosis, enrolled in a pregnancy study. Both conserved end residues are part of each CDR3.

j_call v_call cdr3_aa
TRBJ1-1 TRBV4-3 CASSQESGRNTEAFF
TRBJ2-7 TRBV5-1 CASSIAQGMLPPYEQYF
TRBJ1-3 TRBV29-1 CSAGSSGNTIYF
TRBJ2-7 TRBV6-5 CATAFWGEGSYEQYF
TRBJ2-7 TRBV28 CASCLAGGPYEQYF
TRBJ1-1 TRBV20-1 CSAYKNTEAFF
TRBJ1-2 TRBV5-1 CASSLEAGVNGYTF
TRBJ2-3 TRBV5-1 CASSWGQANKDTQYF
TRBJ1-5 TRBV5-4 CASSGGQGQPQHF
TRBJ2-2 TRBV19 CASSDGQPNTGELFF
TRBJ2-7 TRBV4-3 CASSQEERSNEQYF
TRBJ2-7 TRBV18 CASSPRGDEQYF
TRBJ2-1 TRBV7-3 CASSPGLHNEQFF
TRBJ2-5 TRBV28 CASSTLAGRDGTQYF
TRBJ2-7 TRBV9 CASSPPGGSYEQYF
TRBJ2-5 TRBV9 CASSALHQETQYF
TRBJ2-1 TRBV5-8 CASSLIGQSTYNEQFF
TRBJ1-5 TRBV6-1 CASSREVDQPQHF
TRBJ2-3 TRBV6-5 CAARRDPDTQYF
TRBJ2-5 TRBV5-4 CASSLVGRPQETQYF
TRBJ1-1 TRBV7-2 CASSFPERLEAFF
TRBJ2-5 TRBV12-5 CASGLFGTSLVETQYF
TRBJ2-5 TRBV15 CATSRIGTSMETQYF
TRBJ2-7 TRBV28 CASQARPYEQYF
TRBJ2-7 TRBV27 CASSLTGSYEQYF
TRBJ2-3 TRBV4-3 CASSQEWREPDTQYF
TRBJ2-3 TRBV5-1 CASSLFLRESTDTQYF
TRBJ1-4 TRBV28 CASREGSEKLFF
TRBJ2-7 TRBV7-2 CASSFTVIRGYEQYF
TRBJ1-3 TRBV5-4 CASSAGQGLAGNTIYF
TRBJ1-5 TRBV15 CATSRDPTGPGPQHF
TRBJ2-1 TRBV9 CASSVSTESYNEQFF
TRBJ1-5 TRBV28 CASSLLLTVNQPQHF
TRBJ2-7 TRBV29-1 CSVGLGMYEQYF
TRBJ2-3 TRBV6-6 CASSPSGSAQYF
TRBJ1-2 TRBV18 CASSPVDSNYGYTF
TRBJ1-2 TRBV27 CASSSYRDREAYGYTF
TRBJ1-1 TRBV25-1 CASRQTGDNTEAFF
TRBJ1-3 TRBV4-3 CASSQQSGLGSGDTIYF
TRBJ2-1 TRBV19 CASSRGVAGADNEQFF
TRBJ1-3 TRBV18 CASSPLAGAGNTIYF
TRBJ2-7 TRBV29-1 CSVRLAGGGKLSYEQYF
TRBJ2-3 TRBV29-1 CSVVQGADTQYF
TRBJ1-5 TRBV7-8 CASSSRTGMRGSNQPQHF
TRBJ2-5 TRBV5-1 CASSSALGTAETQYF
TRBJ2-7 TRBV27 CASSPGGQSSYEQYF
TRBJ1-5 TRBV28 CASSSIDGQGIQPQHF
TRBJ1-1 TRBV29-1 CSVRLGQLPAAFF
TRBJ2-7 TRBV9 CASSVDPSGRDYEQYF
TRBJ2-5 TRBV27 CASSWREGETQYF
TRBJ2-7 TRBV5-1 CASSTLAGAEEQYF
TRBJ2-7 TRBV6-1 CASRAPGQGTYEQYF
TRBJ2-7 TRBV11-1 CASSTQGLYEQYF
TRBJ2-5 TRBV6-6 CASSWGRQGETQYF
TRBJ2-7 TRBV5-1 CASSLGPSGKTEQYF
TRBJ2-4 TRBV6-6 CASSYGAGRAKNIQYF
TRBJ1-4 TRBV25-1 CASRDRETNEKLFF